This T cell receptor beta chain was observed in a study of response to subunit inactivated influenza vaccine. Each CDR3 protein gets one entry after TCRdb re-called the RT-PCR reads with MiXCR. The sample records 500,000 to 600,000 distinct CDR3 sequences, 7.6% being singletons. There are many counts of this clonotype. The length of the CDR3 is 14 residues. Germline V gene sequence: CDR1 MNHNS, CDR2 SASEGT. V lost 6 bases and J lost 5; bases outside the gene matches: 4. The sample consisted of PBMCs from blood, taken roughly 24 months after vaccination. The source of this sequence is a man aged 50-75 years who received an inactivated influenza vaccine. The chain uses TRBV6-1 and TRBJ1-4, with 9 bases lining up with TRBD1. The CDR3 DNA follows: TGTGCCAGCAGCTCCGGGACAGGGAATGAAAAACTGTTTTTT. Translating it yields CASSSGTGNEKLFF.